This TCR beta chain was recorded in a study of T cells in Graves' hyperthyroidism and ophthalmopathy. Diagnoses were made from clinical symptoms, serum measures (thyroxine and TRAb), thyroid ultrasound and orbital computed tomography. Trimming stripped 1 base from V and 8 bases from J, with 15 bases between. This CDR3 spans 15 amino acids. Germline V gives CDR1 PRHDT, CDR2 FYEKMQ (reference sequence). RNA transcripts gave rise to amplified TCR beta CDR3 regions. A first-round RT-PCR of the TCR CDR3 used the HTBI primer set. A single record per CDR3 protein comes from TCRdb applying MiXCR to the multiplex PCR reads. Of 450,000 to 600,000 distinct CDR3 sequences listed, about 15% are singletons.

The clonotype comes from a woman in her forties with Graves' hyperthyroidism. The V gene is TRBV13, the J gene TRBJ2-1, with D perhaps assigned TRBD1 or TRBD2 (5 bases each). Sequenced sample: blood. Written as DNA, the CDR3 is TGTGCCAGCAGCTTAGAAGGCAGGGTGGGGGATGAGCAGTTCTTC. It codes for CASSLEGRVGDEQFF.